The T cell receptor beta chain described here comes from a study of neurological immune-mediated disorders. TCRdb re-called the 5' RACE reads with MiXCR, one entry per CDR3 protein. The table has some 48,000 distinct CDR3 sequences, over 10% seen once; the top ten hold roughly 4.5%. Sample time point: longitudinal time-point 2. Specimen: PBMCs. The TCR comes from a male donor with HTLV-1-associated myelopathy (HAM/TSP).

The CDR3 coding sequence is TGTGCCAGTAGTAGGCGGACAGGGAGCAGCAATCAGCCCCAGCATTTT. Translating gives CASSRRTGSSNQPQHF. The chain couples TRBV19 to TRBJ1-5; TRBD1 matches at 8 bases. Germline-derived CDR1 and CDR2 are LNHDA and SQIVND (reference sequence). The CDR3 runs to 16 residues. Trimming at V came to 4 bases and at J to 1 base, leaving 6 bases not matched to a gene.